The sample holds a few counts of the clone carrying this T cell receptor (beta chain). Its antigen remains unknown. This sample was taken from a study of cytomegalovirus exposure and HLA in healthy donors. At the level of the study: The approximately 120 validation repertoires and the approximately 640 first-cohort repertoires shared a platform, a later analysis reported.

Looked up from germline, CDR1 is DFQATT and CDR2 is SNEGSKA (reference sequence). This CDR3 contains 10 residues. Trimming left V 7 bases short and J 3 bases short, with 6 bases between. Study-wide results and limits: In vitro experiments confirmed that three CMV-associated chains were specific for CMV antigens. The authors enumerated around 150 TCR beta chains as linked to cytomegalovirus.

Assay used: immunoSEQ multiplex PCR; TCRdb lists only in-frame clones, some missing. The repertoire includes more than 85,000 clones, more than 85% of them detected once, and 4% to 4.5% sits in the top ten. V and J are TRBV20-1 and TRBJ1-2; D may be TRBD1 (6 bases). Source material: PBMCs. This receptor was identified in a woman younger than 30 in good health and CMV-seropositive. The chain's CDR3 is CSGTDYGYTF. The CDR3 nucleotides read TGCAGTGGGACAGACTATGGCTACACCTTC.